This T cell receptor (beta chain) was observed in a study of T cell changes during pregnancy in multiple sclerosis. This CDR3 is 15 amino acids long. Trimming took 2 bases from V and 5 from J, leaving 15 bases between them. CDR1 and CDR2 from the germline V gene are KGHSH and LQKENI. Produced via immunoSEQ multiplex PCR; TCRdb's table is partial and in-frame only. This table has about 65,000 clones, around 92% appearing once. The sequence was collected from a female donor in good health, enrolled as a control in a pregnancy study. This sequence joins TRBV18 and TRBJ1-1, with D possibly being TRBD1 (6 bases). The sequencing used CD8+ T cells from peripheral blood mononuclear cells, collected in the third trimester of pregnancy. The CDR3: CASSPSRGAGTEAFF. The CDR3 DNA follows: TGTGCCAGCTCACCAAGCAGGGGCGCGGGTACTGAAGCTTTCTTT.